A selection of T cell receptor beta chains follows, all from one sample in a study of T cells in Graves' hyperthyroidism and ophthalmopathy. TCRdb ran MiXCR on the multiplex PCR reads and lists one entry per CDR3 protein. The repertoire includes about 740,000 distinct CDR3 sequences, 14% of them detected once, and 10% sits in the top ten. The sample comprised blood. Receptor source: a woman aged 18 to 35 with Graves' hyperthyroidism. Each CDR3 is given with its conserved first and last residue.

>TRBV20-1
CSARGGTSYEQYF
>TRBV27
CASSLLASGSGGEQFF
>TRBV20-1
CSAYDRGGEKLFF
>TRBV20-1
CSASPYEQFF
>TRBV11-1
CASSNQPGQGPNSPLHF
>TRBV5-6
CASSSDGLAGFFSTDTQYF
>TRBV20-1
CSVLMRNEKLLF
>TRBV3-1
CASGTYQLYNEQFF
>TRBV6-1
CASSGAALGQETQHF
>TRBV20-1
CSAPGADYNEQFF
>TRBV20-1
CSARPGYDTEAFF
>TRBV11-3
CASSLISGGNDEQFF
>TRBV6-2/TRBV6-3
CASSYPSGGVGDEQFF
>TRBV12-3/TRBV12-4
CASSSLAGLYNEQFF
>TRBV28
CASTPGLAGGWETQYF
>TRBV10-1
CASSGANTDTQYF
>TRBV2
CASRDRSYNEKLFF
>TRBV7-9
CASSSGTGPYNEQFF
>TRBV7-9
CASSLAGHLDEQFF
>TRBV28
CASSALGQGVAYEQYF
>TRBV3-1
CASSQADRATNEKLFF
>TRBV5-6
CASNGQAISSYNEQFF